Listed below are T cell receptor beta chains from one sample, sequenced in a study of blood T cell repertoires in COVID-19. The protocol was immunoSEQ multiplex PCR, while the TCRdb copy is restricted to in-frame clones and leaves out a portion. The table has tens of thousands of clones, 60% to 85% seen once. The specimen sequenced was peripheral blood. The receptor source for this set is a woman of 80 years or more with acute or convalescent COVID-19. Both conserved end residues are part of each CDR3. The D gene is left open where the match is weak. For some rows the clone size is stated as once, few or many, or as a class when expanded; others skip it.

. | TRBJ2-7 | TRBV12-5 | . | CASAEGAVTYEQYF | TGTGCTAGTGCCGAGGGAGCGGTTACCTACGAGCAGTACTTC
. | TRBJ2-7 | TRBV6-5 | . | CASSYSGSSGSYEQYF | TGTGCCAGCAGTTACTCGGGTTCCTCAGGCTCCTACGAGCAGTACTTC
. | TRBJ2-7 | TRBV29-1 | . | CSVIPGISYEQYF | TGCAGCGTTATCCCGGGAATTTCCTACGAGCAGTACTTC
once | TRBJ1-5 | TRBV27 | TRBD1 | CASSTRQGWSYQPQHF | TGTGCCAGCAGCACCCGACAGGGCTGGAGTTATCAGCCCCAGCATTTT
. | TRBJ1-2 | TRBV4-1 | . | CASSQDTRYYGYTF | TGCGCCAGCAGCCAAGATACAAGATACTATGGCTACACCTTC
. | TRBJ2-7 | TRBV11-2 | . | CASSSGQGGYEQYF | TGTGCCAGCAGCTCAGGACAGGGAGGGTACGAGCAGTACTTC
. | TRBJ2-3 | TRBV15 | TRBD1 | CATSSPRTGNLDTQYF | TGTGCCACCAGCAGCCCTAGGACAGGAAACTTAGATACGCAGTATTTT
. | TRBJ2-1 | TRBV7-6 | TRBD2 | CASSRRTSGRGYNEQFF | TGTGCCAGCAGCCGTCGGACTAGCGGGAGGGGTTACAATGAGCAGTTCTTC
. | TRBJ2-1 | TRBV7-2 | . | CASSHGRGVIRSYEQFF | TGTGCCAGCAGCCATGGACGCGGGGTAATTCGATCGTATGAGCAGTTCTTC
once | TRBJ2-1 | TRBV4-1 | TRBD2 | CASSQSLAGPYNEQFF | TGCGCCAGCAGCCAATCCCTAGCGGGACCCTACAATGAGCAGTTCTTC
. | TRBJ2-2 | TRBV5-1 | TRBD2 | CASSASGTRSTGELFF | TGCGCCAGCAGCGCCTCCGGGACTAGGAGCACCGGGGAGCTGTTTTTT
. | TRBJ2-7 | TRBV5-5 | . | CASSLAALKASSYEQYF | TGTGCCAGCAGCTTGGCGGCTTTAAAGGCTAGCTCCTACGAGCAGTACTTC
. | TRBJ2-1 | TRBV9 | TRBD1 | CASSVDRGNYNEQFF | TGTGCCAGCAGCGTAGACAGGGGTAACTACAATGAGCAGTTCTTC
. | TRBJ2-7 | TRBV12-3/TRBV12-4 | . | CASSPSSYEQYF | TGTGCCAGCAGTCCGAGCTCCTACGAGCAGTACTTC
. | TRBJ2-5 | TRBV5-4 | TRBD2 | CASSSSSGTSGMETQYF | TGTGCCAGCAGCTCGAGTTCCGGGACTAGCGGGATGGAGACCCAGTACTTC
. | TRBJ2-3 | TRBV27 | TRBD2 | CASSLSSSGRATDTQYF | TGTGCCAGCAGTTTATCGAGTAGCGGGAGGGCCACAGATACGCAGTATTTT
. | TRBJ2-2 | TRBV29-1 | TRBD2 | CSSTLAGSGELFF | TGCAGCTCGACGCTAGCGGGCTCCGGGGAGCTGTTTTTT
once | TRBJ2-1 | TRBV7-3 | TRBD2 | CASSRGLAGGPENEQFF | TGTGCCAGCAGCCGCGGACTAGCGGGAGGGCCGGAAAATGAGCAGTTCTTC
. | TRBJ2-6 | TRBV5-1 | TRBD1 | CASSQTGTGANVLTF | TGCGCCAGCAGCCAGACAGGGACTGGGGCCAACGTCCTGACTTTC
once | TRBJ2-7 | TRBV30 | TRBD2 | CAWSPGTSDYEQYF | TGTGCCTGGAGTCCCGGGACTAGCGACTACGAGCAGTACTTC
. | TRBJ1-2 | TRBV18 | TRBD1 | CASSPSGGRGNYGYTF | TGTGCCAGCTCACCCTCAGGGGGCCGGGGTAACTATGGCTACACCTTC
. | TRBJ1-2 | TRBV10-3 | TRBD1 | CAISEPRGPYSYTF | TGCGCCATCAGTGAGCCCAGGGGGCCTTATAGCTACACCTTC
. | TRBJ2-1 | TRBV24-1 | . | CATSDLGGDRPGEQFF | TGTGCCACCAGTGATTTAGGAGGGGACCGCCCCGGGGAGCAGTTCTTC